Sequencing of this TCR beta chain was carried out in a study of T cell clonality in common variable immunodeficiency. CDR1 and CDR2 (germline): SGHRS, YFSETQ. V gave up 2 bases and J gave up 4 bases, with 9 bases separating them. The CDR3 extends over 13 amino acids. This clone was seen at least ten times. With the read ending 3 residues before the CDR3 end, the germline J gene is used to fill in that end. Only in-frame clones appear in the TCRdb table, and some are missing; sequencing was by immunoSEQ multiplex PCR. There are 25,000 to 35,000 clones in the sample, none observed a single time. The sequencing sample was made of peripheral blood mononuclear cells. The receptor was isolated from a person aged 18-70 years in good health. V gene TRBV5-1 combines with J gene TRBJ1-1, with D perhaps TRBD1 (6 bases). The DNA read from the CDR3 is TGCGCCAGCAGCTTCGGACAGTCCACTGAA. This codes for CASSFGQSTE. The whole CDR3 reads CASSFGQSTEAFF.